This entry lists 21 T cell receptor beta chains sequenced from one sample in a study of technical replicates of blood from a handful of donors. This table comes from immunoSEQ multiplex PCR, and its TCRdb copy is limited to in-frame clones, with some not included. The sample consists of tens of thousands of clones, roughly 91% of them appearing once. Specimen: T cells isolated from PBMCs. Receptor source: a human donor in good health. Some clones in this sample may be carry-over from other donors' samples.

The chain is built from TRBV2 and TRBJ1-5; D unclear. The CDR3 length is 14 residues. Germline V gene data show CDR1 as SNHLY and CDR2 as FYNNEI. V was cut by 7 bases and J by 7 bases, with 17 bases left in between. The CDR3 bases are TGTGCCAGCAAAAGAGGGCTGGCCATGCAGCCCCAGCATTTT. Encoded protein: CASKRGLAMQPQHF. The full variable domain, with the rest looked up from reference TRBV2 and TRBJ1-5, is EPEVTQTPSHQVTQMGQEVILRCVPISNHLYFYWYRQILGQKVEFLVSFYNNEISEKSEIFDDQFSVERPDGSNFTLKIRSTKLEDSAMYFCASKRGLAMQPQHFGDGTRLSIL.

CDR3 residues: CASSMGQIENTGELFF. In DNA form, the CDR3 reads TGTGCCAGCAGCATGGGACAGATCGAGAACACCGGGGAGCTGTTTTTT. J is TRBJ2-2 and V is TRBV7-9, with 7 bases aligning to TRBD1. The V gene end was trimmed by 5 bases and the J gene end by 1 base; junction bases not matched to a gene: 7. CDR1 is SEHNR, CDR2 FQNEAQ, per germline (reference sequence). The CDR3 loop spans 16 amino acids.

This CDR3 reads CATTGPPSGGIPNEQFF. The CDR3 DNA reads as TGCGCCACGACTGGGCCTCCGAGCGGGGGCATTCCTAATGAGCAGTTCTTC. J is TRBJ2-1 and V is TRBV4-1; 8 nucleotides match TRBD2. The CDR3 covers 17 residues. With 10 bases clipped from V and 7 bases from J, the junction kept 21 bases outside the gene matches. Germline values: CDR1 MGHRA, CDR2 YSYEKL.

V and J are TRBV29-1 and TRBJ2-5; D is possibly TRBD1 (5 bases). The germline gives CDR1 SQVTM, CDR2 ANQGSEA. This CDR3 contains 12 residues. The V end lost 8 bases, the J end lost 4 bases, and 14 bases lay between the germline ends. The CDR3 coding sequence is TGCAGCTCGGGCAGGGCCGGAGAGACCCAGTACTTC. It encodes CSSGRAGETQYF.

CDR3 protein: CSVVLSWDTEQYF. The CDR3 DNA is TGCAGCGTTGTATTGAGTTGGGACACCGAGCAGTACTTC. The chain joins TRBV29-1 to TRBJ2-7; possible D gene TRBD1, 6 bases. The V gene's germline CDR1 is SQVTM and CDR2 ANQGSEA. V shed 4 bases and J shed 6 bases, with 16 bases lying between them. The CDR3 consists of 13 residues.

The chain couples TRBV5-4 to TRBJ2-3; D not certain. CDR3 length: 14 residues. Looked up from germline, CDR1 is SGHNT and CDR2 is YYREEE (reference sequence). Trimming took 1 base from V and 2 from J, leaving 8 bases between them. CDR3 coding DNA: TGTGCCAGCAGCTTGCCCAGCGACACAGATACGCAGTATTTT. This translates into CASSLPSDTDTQYF. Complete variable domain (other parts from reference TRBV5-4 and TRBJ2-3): ETGVTQSPTHLIKTRGQQVTLRCSSQSGHNTVSWYQQALGQGPQFIFQYYREEENGRGNFPPRFSGLQFPNYSSELNVNALELDDSALYLCASSLPSDTDTQYFGPGTRLTVL.

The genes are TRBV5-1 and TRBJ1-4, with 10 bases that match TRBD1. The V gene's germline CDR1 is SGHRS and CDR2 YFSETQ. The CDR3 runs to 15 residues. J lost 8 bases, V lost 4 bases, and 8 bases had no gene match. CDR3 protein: CASSNRQGAGEKLFF. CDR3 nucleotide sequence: TGCGCCAGCAGCAACAGACAGGGGGCGGGCGAAAAACTGTTTTTT. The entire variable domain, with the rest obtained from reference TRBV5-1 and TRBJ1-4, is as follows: KAGVTQTPRYLIKTRGQQVTLSCSPISGHRSVSWYQQTPGQGLQFLFEYFSETQRNKGNFPGRFSGRQFSNSRSEMNVSTLELGDSALYLCASSNRQGAGEKLFFGSGTQLSVL.

In DNA form, the CDR3 reads TGTGCCAGCAGCTACAGAAGGCTTGGAAACACCATATATTTT. Translating gives CASSYRRLGNTIYF. The chain employs TRBV5-6 and TRBJ1-3; no firm D call. CDR3 length equals 14 residues. Germline values: CDR1 SGHDT, CDR2 YYEEEE. Deletions cut 3 bases from V and 3 bases from J, with 10 bases between.

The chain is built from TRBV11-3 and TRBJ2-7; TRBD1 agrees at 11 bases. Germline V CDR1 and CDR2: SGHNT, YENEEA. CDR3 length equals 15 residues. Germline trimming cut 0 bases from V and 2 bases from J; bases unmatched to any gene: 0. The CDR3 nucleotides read TGTGCCAGCAGCTTAGAGGGACAGGGGGCCTACGAGCAGTACTTC. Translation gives CASSLEGQGAYEQYF.

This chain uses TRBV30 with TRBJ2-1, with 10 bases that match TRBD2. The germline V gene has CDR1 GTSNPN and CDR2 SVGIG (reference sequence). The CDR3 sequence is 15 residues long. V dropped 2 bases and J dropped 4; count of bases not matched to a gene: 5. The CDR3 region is CAWSPTSGPYNEQFF. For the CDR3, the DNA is TGTGCCTGGAGTCCGACTAGCGGGCCATACAATGAGCAGTTCTTC.

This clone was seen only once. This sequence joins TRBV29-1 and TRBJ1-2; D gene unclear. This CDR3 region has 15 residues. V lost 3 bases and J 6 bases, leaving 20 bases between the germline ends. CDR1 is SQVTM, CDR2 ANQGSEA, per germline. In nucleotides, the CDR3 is TGCAGCGTTGAGAAGACACCATCTACTGAAAATGGCTACACCTTC. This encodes CSVEKTPSTENGYTF. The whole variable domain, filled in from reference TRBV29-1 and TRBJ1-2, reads SAVISQKPSRDICQRGTSLTIQCQVDSQVTMMFWYRQQPGQSLTLIATANQGSEATYESGFVIDKFPISRPNLTFSTLTVSNMSPEDSSIYLCSVEKTPSTENGYTFGSGTRLTVV.

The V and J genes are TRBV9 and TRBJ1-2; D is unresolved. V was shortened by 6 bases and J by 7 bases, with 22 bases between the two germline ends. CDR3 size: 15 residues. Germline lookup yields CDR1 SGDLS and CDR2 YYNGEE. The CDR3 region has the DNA TGTGCCAGCACCGTTTCTGGAGGAGGGTTTACTGGCTACACCTTC. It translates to CASTVSGGGFTGYTF.

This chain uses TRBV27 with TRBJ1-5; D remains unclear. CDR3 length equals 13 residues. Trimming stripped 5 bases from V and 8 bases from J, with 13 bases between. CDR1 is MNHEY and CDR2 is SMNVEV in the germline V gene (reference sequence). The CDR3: CASSQRGLEPQHF. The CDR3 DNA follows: TGTGCCAGCAGTCAACGCGGACTGGAGCCCCAGCATTTT.

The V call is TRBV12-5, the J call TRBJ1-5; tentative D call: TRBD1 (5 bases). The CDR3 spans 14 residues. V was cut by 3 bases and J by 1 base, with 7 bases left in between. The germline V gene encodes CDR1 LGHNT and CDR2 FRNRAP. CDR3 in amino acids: CASGFQGSNQPQHF. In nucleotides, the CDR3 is TGTGCTAGTGGTTTTCAGGGAAGCAATCAGCCCCAGCATTTT.

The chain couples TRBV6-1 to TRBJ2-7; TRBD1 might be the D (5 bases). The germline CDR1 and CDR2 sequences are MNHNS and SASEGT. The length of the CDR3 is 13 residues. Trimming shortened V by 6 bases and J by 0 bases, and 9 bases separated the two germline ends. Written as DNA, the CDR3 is TGTGCCAGCAGCCGACAGAGCTCCTACGAGCAGTACTTC. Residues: CASSRQSSYEQYF.

Written as DNA, the CDR3 is TGTGCCAGCAGCTTAGCGGGCAGGGTTAACTATGGCTACACCTTC. Translated: CASSLAGRVNYGYTF. The chain is built from TRBV7-9 and TRBJ1-2; tentative D call: TRBD1 (5 bases). Germline CDR1 is SEHNR and CDR2 is FQNEAQ (reference sequence). The germline V and J ends were trimmed by 0 bases and 1 base, with 9 bases remaining between them. CDR3 size: 15 residues.

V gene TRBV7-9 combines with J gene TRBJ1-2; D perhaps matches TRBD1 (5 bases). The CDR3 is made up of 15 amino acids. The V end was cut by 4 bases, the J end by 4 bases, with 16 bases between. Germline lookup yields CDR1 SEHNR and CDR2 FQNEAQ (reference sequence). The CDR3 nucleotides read TGTGCCAGCAGCTCTATTCTAGGGGCCACCTATGGCTACACCTTC. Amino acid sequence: CASSSILGATYGYTF.

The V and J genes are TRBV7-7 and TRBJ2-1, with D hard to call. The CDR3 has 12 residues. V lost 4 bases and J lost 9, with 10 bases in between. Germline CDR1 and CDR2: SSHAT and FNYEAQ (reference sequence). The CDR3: CASSSRIGEQFF. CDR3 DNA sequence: TGTGCCAGCAGCTCGAGAATCGGTGAGCAGTTCTTC.

As DNA, the CDR3 is TGTGCCAGCTCACCACCGGGACAGGGCTTCTCTGGGGCCAACGTCCTGACTTTC. It yields the protein CASSPPGQGFSGANVLTF. This sequence joins TRBV18 and TRBJ2-6; TRBD1 matches 9 bases. The CDR3 runs to 18 residues. V gave up 0 bases and J gave up 0 bases; unmatched junction bases: 3. Germline CDR1 is KGHSH and CDR2 is LQKENI.

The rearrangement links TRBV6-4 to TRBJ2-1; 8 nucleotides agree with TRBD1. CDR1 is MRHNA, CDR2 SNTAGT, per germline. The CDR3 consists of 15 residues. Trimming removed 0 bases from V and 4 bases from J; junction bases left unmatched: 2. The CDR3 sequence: CASSDSRTGYNEQFF. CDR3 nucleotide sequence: TGTGCCAGCAGTGACTCCCGGACAGGGTACAATGAGCAGTTCTTC.

The CDR3 nucleotides are TGTGCCAGCAGTTTGCGACAGCCGAATGAAAAACTGTTTTTT. It encodes CASSLRQPNEKLFF. This rearrangement joins TRBV28 to TRBJ1-4; D possibly corresponds to TRBD1 (5 bases). Per the germline V gene, CDR1 is MDHEN and CDR2 is SYDVKM. Trimming left V 3 bases short and J 5 bases short, with 10 bases between. The CDR3 is 14 residues long.